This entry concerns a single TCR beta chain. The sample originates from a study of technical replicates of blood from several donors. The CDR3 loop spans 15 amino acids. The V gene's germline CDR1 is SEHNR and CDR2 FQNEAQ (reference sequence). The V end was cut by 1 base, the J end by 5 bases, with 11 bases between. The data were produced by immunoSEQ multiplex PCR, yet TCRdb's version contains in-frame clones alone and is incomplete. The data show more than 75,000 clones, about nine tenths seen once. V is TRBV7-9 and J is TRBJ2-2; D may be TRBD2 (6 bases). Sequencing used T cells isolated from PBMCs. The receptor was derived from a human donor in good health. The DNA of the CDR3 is TGTGCCAGCAGCTTAGGCCCCGGGGGTACCGGGGAGCTGTTTTTT. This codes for CASSLGPGGTGELFF.